A selection of T cell receptor beta chains follows, all from one sample in a study of T cells in Graves' hyperthyroidism and ophthalmopathy. Each CDR3 protein gets one entry after TCRdb re-called the multiplex PCR reads with MiXCR. The data contain roughly 700,000 distinct CDR3 sequences, around 15% of them singletons. Sequencing input: blood. Source of these receptors: a woman aged 18-29 years with Graves' hyperthyroidism. The CDR3 runs from the conserved cysteine through the conserved F or W. Each record gives: V gene, J gene, CDR3 length, CDR3 protein.

V: TRBV24-1; J: TRBJ1-4; length: 17; CDR3: CATSDKGQRATNEKLFF
V: TRBV5-1; J: TRBJ1-2; length: 15; CDR3: CASSWTGTGNYGYTF
V: TRBV12-3/TRBV12-4; J: TRBJ1-5; length: 14; CDR3: CASSLTDRGQPQHF
V: TRBV30; J: TRBJ2-1; length: 14; CDR3: CAWSSLAGGGEQFF
V: TRBV7-8; J: TRBJ2-7; length: 15; CDR3: CASSLAGRTLYEQYF
V: TRBV4-1; J: TRBJ1-5; length: 18; CDR3: CASSQDPGGTLGNQPQHF
V: TRBV5-5; J: TRBJ2-7; length: 14; CDR3: CASSLVAASYEQYF
V: TRBV20-1; J: TRBJ2-5; length: 13; CDR3: CSACSDRQETQYF
V: TRBV19; J: TRBJ1-5; length: 15; CDR3: CASSIGQGRAQPQHF
V: TRBV7-8; J: TRBJ1-3; length: 18; CDR3: CASSSMERGGGSGNTIYF
V: TRBV20-1; J: TRBJ2-5; length: 12; CDR3: CSAPRERTTQYF
V: TRBV29-1; J: TRBJ2-7; length: 15; CDR3: CSVSLAGFQSGEQYF
V: TRBV12-3/TRBV12-4; J: TRBJ2-7; length: 14; CDR3: CASSLGGRDYEQYF
V: TRBV19; J: TRBJ1-5; length: 21; CDR3: CATRGPYRLGQGVRGGQPQHF
V: TRBV30; J: TRBJ1-5; length: 13; CDR3: CAYGTGFGQPQHF
V: TRBV2; J: TRBJ2-6; length: 16; CDR3: CASSGGGSRMANVLTF
V: TRBV30; J: TRBJ1-2; length: 12; CDR3: CAWTSGIYGYTF
V: TRBV28; J: TRBJ1-4; length: 15; CDR3: CASRLSPSTNEKLFF
V: TRBV20-1; J: TRBJ2-2; length: 15; CDR3: CSARESVGLPGELFF
V: TRBV19; J: TRBJ2-4; length: 15; CDR3: CASSTGTGNVNIQYF
V: TRBV12-3/TRBV12-4; J: TRBJ1-1; length: 13; CDR3: CASTPVSFTEAFF
V: TRBV20-1; J: TRBJ2-6; length: 15; CDR3: CSAREGTSGANVLTF
V: TRBV7-2; J: TRBJ2-7; length: 14; CDR3: CASSSTGTVSEQYF
V: TRBV11-1; J: TRBJ2-5; length: 15; CDR3: CASSMGLAEKETQYF
V: TRBV20-1; J: TRBJ1-1; length: 12; CDR3: CSAHRGSTEAFF
V: TRBV2; J: TRBJ1-5; length: 14; CDR3: CASSGNRLGQPQHF
V: TRBV20-1; J: TRBJ2-1; length: 17; CDR3: CSARDGSSGSYYNEQFF
V: TRBV19; J: TRBJ2-7; length: 14; CDR3: CASSIDRLSYEQYF
V: TRBV5-1; J: TRBJ2-5; length: 17; CDR3: CASLAGMLAGGQETQYF
V: TRBV28; J: TRBJ2-2; length: 16; CDR3: CASSTSGRPGTGELFF
V: TRBV11-3; J: TRBJ2-1; length: 14; CDR3: CASSLRDSNNEQFF
V: TRBV5-6; J: TRBJ1-2; length: 14; CDR3: CASSPWGRYYGYTF
V: TRBV9; J: TRBJ2-2; length: 14; CDR3: CASSGIRGTGELFF
V: TRBV6-2/TRBV6-3; J: TRBJ1-2; length: 14; CDR3: CASSDLQGQYGYTF
V: TRBV30; J: TRBJ2-2; length: 14; CDR3: CAWSADRVTGELFF